This record looks at one TCR beta chain sequence and its context. Its matching antigen is unknown. The entry originates in a study of cytomegalovirus exposure and HLA in healthy donors. Study as a whole: Clustering assigned 81% of the roughly 430 genotyped donors to the Caucasian-associated ancestry cluster.

PCR amplification relied on 60 Vbeta primers (plus 13 Jbeta primers). TCRdb keeps only in-frame clones here, not all; method: immunoSEQ multiplex PCR. This table has around 100,000 clones, 79% appearing once. Study results and limitations: A list of 164 TCR beta chains associated with cytomegalovirus was given.

Germline V gene sequence: CDR1 SGHTA, CDR2 FQGNSA. The CDR3 is 16 amino acids. J gave up 2 bases and V 0 bases, and 4 bases lay outside the gene matches. V usage is TRBV7-2 and J usage is TRBJ2-5; 9 bases are shared with TRBD2. This TCR was recovered from a woman in her 40s in good health and CMV-seronegative. The sample was PBMCs. The CDR3 nucleotides read TGTGCCAGCAGCTTAGCGATGACTAGCGGACAAGAGACCCAGTACTTC. This encodes CASSLAMTSGQETQYF. The complete variable domain, with remaining parts taken from reference TRBV7-2 and TRBJ2-5, reads GAGVSQSPSNKVTEKGKDVELRCDPISGHTALYWYRQSLGQGLEFLIYFQGNSAPDKSGLPSDRFSAERTGGSVSTLTIQRTQQEDSAVYLCASSLAMTSGQETQYFGPGTRLLVL.